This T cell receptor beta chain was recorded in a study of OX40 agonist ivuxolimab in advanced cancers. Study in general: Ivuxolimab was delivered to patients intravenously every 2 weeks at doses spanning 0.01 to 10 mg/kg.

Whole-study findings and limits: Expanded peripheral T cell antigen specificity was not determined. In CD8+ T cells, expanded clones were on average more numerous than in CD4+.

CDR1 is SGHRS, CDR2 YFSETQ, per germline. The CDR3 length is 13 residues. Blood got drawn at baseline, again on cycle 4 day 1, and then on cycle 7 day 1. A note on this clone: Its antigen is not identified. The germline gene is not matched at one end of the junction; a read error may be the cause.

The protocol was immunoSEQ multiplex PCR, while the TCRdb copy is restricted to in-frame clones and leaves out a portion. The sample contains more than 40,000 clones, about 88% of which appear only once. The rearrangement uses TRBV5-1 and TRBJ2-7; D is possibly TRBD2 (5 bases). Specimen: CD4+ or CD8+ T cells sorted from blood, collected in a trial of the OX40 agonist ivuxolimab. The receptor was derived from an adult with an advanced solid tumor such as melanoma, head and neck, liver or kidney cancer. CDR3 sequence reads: CASSLGGGNERYF. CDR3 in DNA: TGCGCCAGCAGCTTGGGAGGAGGAAACGAGCGGTACTTC. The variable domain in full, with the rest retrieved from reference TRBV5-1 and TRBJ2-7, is KAGVTQTPRYLIKTRGQQVTLSCSPISGHRSVSWYQQTPGQGLQFLFEYFSETQRNKGNFPGRFSGRQFSNSRSEMNVSTLELGDSALYLCASSLGGGNERYFGPGTRLTVT.